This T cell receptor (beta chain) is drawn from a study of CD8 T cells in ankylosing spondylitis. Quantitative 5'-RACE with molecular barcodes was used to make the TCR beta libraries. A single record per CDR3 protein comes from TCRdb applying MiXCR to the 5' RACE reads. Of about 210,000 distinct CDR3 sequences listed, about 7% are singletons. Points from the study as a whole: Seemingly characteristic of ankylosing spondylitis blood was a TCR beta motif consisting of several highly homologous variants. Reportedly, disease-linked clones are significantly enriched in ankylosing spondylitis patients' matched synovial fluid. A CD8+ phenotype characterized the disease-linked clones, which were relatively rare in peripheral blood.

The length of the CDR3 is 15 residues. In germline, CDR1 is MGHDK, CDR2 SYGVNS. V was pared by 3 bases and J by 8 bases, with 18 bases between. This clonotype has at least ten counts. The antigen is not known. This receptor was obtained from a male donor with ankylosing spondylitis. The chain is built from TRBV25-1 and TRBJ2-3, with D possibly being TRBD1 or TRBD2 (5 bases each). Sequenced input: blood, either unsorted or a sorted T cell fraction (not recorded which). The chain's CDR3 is CASSDGRVLRGTQYF. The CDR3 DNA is TGTGCCAGCAGTGATGGGCGGGTGCTAAGGGGTACGCAGTATTTT.